The clone carrying this T cell receptor (beta chain) was counted at least ten times. TCRdb independently ran MiXCR on the 5' RACE reads; one entry per CDR3 protein. The repertoire holds over 45,000 distinct CDR3 sequences, approximately 5.3% seen once, with approximately 12% in the top ten. V lost 0 bases, J lost 6 bases, and 11 bases lay in between. Germline V lookup: CDR1 ENHRY, CDR2 SYGVKD. The CDR3 contains 15 residues. Described time point: sample taken at primary tumor resection. Frozen PBMC, nontumor lung or tumor provided whole RNA, which was sequenced unsorted. The 60 to 90 donors had untreated early-stage non-small cell lung cancer. This sample is drawn from a study of spatial heterogeneity in lung cancer.

The source material was PBMCs, sampled at surgery. This sequence was found in a male donor with early-stage non-small cell lung cancer. The rearrangement joins TRBV10-3 to TRBJ1-4, with unresolved D. The CDR3 sequence: CAISESGGVDEKLFF. The CDR3 DNA follows: TGTGCCATCAGTGAGTCAGGCGGGGTTGATGAAAAACTGTTTTTT.